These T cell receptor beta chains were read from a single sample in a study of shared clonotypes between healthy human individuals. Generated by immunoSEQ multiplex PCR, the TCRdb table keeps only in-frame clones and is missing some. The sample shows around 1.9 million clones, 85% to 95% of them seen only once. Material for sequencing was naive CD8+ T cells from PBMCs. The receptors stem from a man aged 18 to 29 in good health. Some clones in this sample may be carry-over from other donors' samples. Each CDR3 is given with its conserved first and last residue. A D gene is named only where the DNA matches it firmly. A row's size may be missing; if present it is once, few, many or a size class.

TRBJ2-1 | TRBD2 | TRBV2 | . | CAKRAPPGLAGESIFGAEQFF | TGTGCTAAGCGGGCCCCCCCGGGACTAGCGGGAGAAAGTATATTCGGTGCTGAGCAGTTCTTC
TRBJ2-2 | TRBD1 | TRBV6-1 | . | CAIWDRVNTGELFF | TGTGCCATCTGGGACAGGGTAAACACCGGGGAGCTGTTTTTT
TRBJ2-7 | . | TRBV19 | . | CASSDDSHEQYF | TGTGCCAGTAGTGACGACAGCCACGAGCAGTACTTC
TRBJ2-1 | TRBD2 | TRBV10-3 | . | CAISDFALAGGNEQFF | TGTGCCATCAGTGATTTTGCACTAGCGGGAGGAAATGAGCAGTTCTTC
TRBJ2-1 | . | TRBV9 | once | CASSPWAAYNEQFF | TGTGCCAGCAGCCCCTGGGCCGCCTACAATGAGCAGTTCTTC
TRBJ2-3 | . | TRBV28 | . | CASRPHLSTGPSTDTQYF | TGTGCCAGCAGACCCCACCTTTCGACAGGTCCTAGCACAGATACGCAGTATTTT
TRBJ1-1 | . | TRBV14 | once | CASSLSRGYTEAFF | TGTGCCAGCAGCCTATCCAGGGGTTACACTGAAGCTTTCTTT
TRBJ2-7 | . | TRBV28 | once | CASSARDGPYEQYF | TGTGCCAGCAGTGCCCGGGACGGCCCCTACGAGCAGTACTTC
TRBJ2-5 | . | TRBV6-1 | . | CASSEGLQKYQETQYF | TGTGCCAGCAGTGAAGGATTACAAAAGTACCAAGAGACCCAGTACTTC
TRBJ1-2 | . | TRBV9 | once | CASSVVSGYYGYTF | TGTGCCAGCAGCGTAGTTAGCGGATACTATGGCTACACCTTC